This T cell receptor beta chain appears in the sequencing data of a study of shared clonotypes between healthy human individuals. Ten immunoSEQ deep assay plates served to sequence unsorted PBMC DNA. In the original workflow: As immunoSEQ supplied junction-only sequences (without quality scores), filtering differed. TCRdb's copy holds only in-frame clones and misses some; the assay was immunoSEQ multiplex PCR. The D gene and trimming were derived from the DNA, and the V and J assignments and clone size from that table. The data show approximately 500,000 clones, approximately 81% seen once. CDR1 is SGDLS and CDR2 is YYNGEE in the germline V gene. The CDR3 is 15 amino acids. The V end was cut by 2 bases, the J end by 6 bases, with 15 bases between.

The chain combines TRBV9 with TRBJ2-1, with D possibly being TRBD2 (5 bases). The source material was PBMCs. The source of this sequence is a woman aged 40 to 55 in good health. Some clones in this sample may be carry-over from other donors' samples. The DNA for the CDR3 is TGTGCCAGCAGCGTCGGGATCTTACGGGGCAATGAGCAGTTCTTC. It yields the protein CASSVGILRGNEQFF. The full variable domain, with the rest looked up from reference TRBV9 and TRBJ2-1, is DSGVTQTPKHLITATGQRVTLRCSPRSGDLSVYWYQQSLDQGLQFLIQYYNGEERAKGNILERFSAQQFPDLHSELNLSSLELGDSALYFCASSVGILRGNEQFFGPGTRLTVL.